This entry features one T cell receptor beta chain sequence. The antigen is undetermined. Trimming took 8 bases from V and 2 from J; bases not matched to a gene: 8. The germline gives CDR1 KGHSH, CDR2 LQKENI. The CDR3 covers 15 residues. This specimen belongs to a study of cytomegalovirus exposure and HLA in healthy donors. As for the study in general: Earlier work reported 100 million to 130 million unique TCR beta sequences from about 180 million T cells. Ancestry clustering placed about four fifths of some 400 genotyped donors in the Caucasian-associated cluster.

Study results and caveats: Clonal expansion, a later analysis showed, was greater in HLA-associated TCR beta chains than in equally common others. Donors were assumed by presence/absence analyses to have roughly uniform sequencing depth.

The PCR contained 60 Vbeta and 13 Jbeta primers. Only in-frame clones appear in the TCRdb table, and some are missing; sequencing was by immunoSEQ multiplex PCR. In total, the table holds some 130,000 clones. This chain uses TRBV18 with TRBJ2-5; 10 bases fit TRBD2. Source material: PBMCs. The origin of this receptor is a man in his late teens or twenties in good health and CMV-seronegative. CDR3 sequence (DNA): TGTGCCAGCGCTTCTTCGGGACTAGCGCAAGAGACCCAGTACTTC. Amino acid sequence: CASASSGLAQETQYF.